This TCR beta chain was observed in a study of vaccination effects on CD4 cells after COVID-19 (dated by TCRdb to about 2022). As for the study more broadly: After vaccination, three convalescent patients were sampled at an early time point (day +14) and at a late time point (day +241, +227 and +161, respectively). A total of approximately 9 COVID-19 convalescent patients and a few SARS-CoV-2-naive healthy vaccine recipients were included in the full study. Across the study, the median time from the second dose to post-vaccine sampling was 72 days (range 14 to 241). Cultures from other donors in the study were sequenced with the Oncomine TCR Beta short-read assay on an Illumina iSeq 100. SARS-CoV-2 spike-specific CD4+ TCR repertoires were compared before and after mRNA vaccination in COVID-19 convalescent patients and in infection-naive vaccine recipients. The paper as a whole reports these results and caveats: Clones induced by infection and clones induced by vaccination both contracted markedly at late timepoints after vaccination, which fits with T cell responses waning over time. For convalescent patients, new clones induced by the vaccine made up most of the post-vaccine spike-reactive repertoire, and these new clones were largely distinct from the clones induced by infection. Limitations of the study were the small number of convalescent patients and the absence of early post-infection timepoints.

The CDR3 covers 12 residues, taking in both the cysteine and the phenylalanine. Here the CDR3 DNA is all that survives: 36 bases in frame from base 1. Turning to this clone: Its antigen is still unknown. The sample holds no much larger clone one base away, and base qualities are not on file.

The receptor library was made with the immunoSEQ multiplex PCR assay. TCR beta CDR3 sequencing was performed on DNA from the cultured, isolated CD4+ T cells. Concerning the study's data processing: The analysis removed non-productive TCR sequences, trimmed reads to the CDR3 region, and retained only CDR3s that were 7 or more amino acids long. Antigen-specific clonotypes were identified with the MANAFEST web app by comparing expansion in peptide wells against reference cultures. For clones to be considered positive, expansion at FDR<0.05 versus reference and all other wells, an odds ratio above 5, and a frequency above 0.1% in two replicate wells were required. A clonotype was defined as cross-reactive if the clonotype was significantly expanded both in SARS-CoV-2 spike wells and in at least one common cold coronavirus spike condition. Using the stringdist R package, CDR3 similarity was measured by Levenshtein distance, and unrooted trees were constructed with ape in R 3.6.1. TCRdb holds this immuneACCESS table with in-frame rearrangements only. Some clones are missing; in checked studies, unresolved V genes explain under half, and the rest has no known cause. V and J calls plus clone size are reproduced from that table; the DNA served to infer D and trimming. The sample yields 14,000 or so clones; around 80% were counted once. Of the sample, around 17% falls within the top ten clones.

To identify antigen-specific CD4+ T cell clonotypes by their expansion, the ViraFEST assay first stimulated PBMC with viral peptide pools and then applied TCR sequencing. After around ten days of culture, CD4+ T cells were isolated with the EasySep CD4+ T cell isolation kit. Convalescent patients had PCR-confirmed SARS-CoV-2 infection between March and December 2020, before Alpha, Beta and Delta variants emerged in the United States. Two doses of either the BNT162b2 or the mRNA-1273 mRNA SARS-CoV-2 vaccine were administered to participants. Over 1.5 million PBMC per well were cultured with 9 to 10 ug/ml peptides in IMDM containing about 5% human AB serum, about 10 IU/ml IL-2 and gentamicin. Half of the culture medium was replaced with fresh IL-2-containing medium on days 3 and 7. Unless noted otherwise, every peptide stimulation condition was cultured in triplicate wells. Using Ficoll-Paque Plus gradient centrifugation, PBMC were separated from whole blood and then either used fresh or cryopreserved at -140C. The overlapping peptide pools covered the spike proteins of SARS-CoV-2 and of the common cold coronaviruses HCoV-NL63, HCoV-OC43 and HCoV-229E. The QIAamp micro DNA kit was used to extract genomic DNA from the cultured CD4+ T cells.

The chain is made from TRBV21-1 and TRBJ2-1; the table's D gene call, TRBD1, was not cross checked with the DNA. TRBV21-1 constitutes a pseudogene. The sequence derives from a human donor who had a prior SARS-CoV-2 infection. The specimen comprised CD4+ T cells from PBMCs cultured with SARS-CoV-2 spike peptides, sampled after COVID-19 vaccination. The sample's cell subset or site label, decoded: SARS-CoV-2 spike overlapping peptide pool stimulation. The CDR3 is CASSLRGHEQFF. The sequenced DNA: TGTGCCAGCAGCCTCAGGGGCCATGAGCAGTTCTTC.